One and the same sample provided the 19 T cell receptor beta chains below, sequenced in a study of T cell responses to AZD1222 COVID-19 vaccine. The table came from immunoSEQ multiplex PCR; TCRdb's copy has only in-frame clones and leaves some out. The table lists 100,000 or so clones, approximately 87% of them singletons. The specimen was peripheral blood, collected on day 0 of AZD1222 vaccination. The source of these receptors is an adult in good health.

The chain couples TRBV13 to TRBJ2-7; D is undetermined. From germline, CDR1 is PRHDT and CDR2 FYEKMQ (reference sequence). V dropped 6 bases and J dropped 3 bases, with 15 bases sitting between them. The CDR3 consists of 14 residues. The CDR3 DNA reads as TGTGCCAGCAGGGTAGGGATAGGTCGCTACGAGCAGTACTTC. It translates to CASRVGIGRYEQYF.

In DNA, the CDR3 is TGTGCCAGTAGTATACGGGATCGCGGGGCCTTATTTGGTCAAGAGACCCAGTACTTC. Amino acid sequence: CASSIRDRGALFGQETQYF. The chain recombines TRBV19 with TRBJ2-5; the D gene is possibly TRBD2 (6 bases). The CDR3 is made up of 19 amino acids. Germline V lookup: CDR1 LNHDA, CDR2 SQIVND (reference sequence). V dropped 2 bases and J dropped 2 bases, with 24 bases sitting between them.

The J gene is TRBJ2-2, the V gene TRBV7-2, with D possibly matching TRBD2 (5 bases). The CDR3 has 14 residues. Germline V lookup: CDR1 SGHTA, CDR2 FQGNSA. V shed 5 bases and J shed 5 bases, with 12 bases lying between them. The CDR3 region has the DNA TGTGCCAGCAGCCCCAGGAGAGGGACCGGGGAGCTGTTTTTT. It translates to CASSPRRGTGELFF.

Details on this clone: The same CDR3 is also encoded by other DNA sequences in this sample. The chain joins TRBV27 to TRBJ1-5, with D uncertain. Germline CDR1 is MNHEY and CDR2 is SMNVEV (reference sequence). Between the trimmed V and J ends, which lost 5 bases and 6 bases, there was a span of 8 bases. The length of the CDR3 is 12 residues. The DNA for the CDR3 is TGTGCCAGCAGTCTCCTAGGTCAGCCCCAGCATTTT. The encoded protein is CASSLLGQPQHF.

The chain has TRBV6-2 or TRBV6-3 and TRBJ2-7; D is possibly TRBD1 (6 bases). V was trimmed by 6 bases and J by 1 base, leaving 10 bases between them. In germline, CDR1 is MNHEY, CDR2 SVGEGT. The CDR3 length is 13 residues. The CDR3 reads CASSPGQSYEQYF. In DNA, the CDR3 is TGTGCCAGCAGCCCAGGACAGTCCTACGAGCAGTACTTC.

Points on this clone: The identical CDR3 is also encoded by other nucleotide sequences in the sample. The rearrangement uses TRBV7-2 and TRBJ2-5; tentatively, D is TRBD2 (5 bases). The germline V and J ends were trimmed by 5 bases and 5 bases, with 15 bases remaining between them. The CDR3 is made up of 14 amino acids. CDR1 SGHTA and CDR2 FQGNSA come from the germline V gene. The CDR3 spells CASSPNRGKETQYF. The CDR3 nucleotides read TGTGCCAGCAGCCCAAACCGAGGGAAGGAGACCCAGTACTTC.

Comment on this clone: Other DNA sequences from this sample encode an identical CDR3 as well. This sequence joins TRBV27 and TRBJ2-1; tentatively, D is TRBD1 or TRBD2 (5 bases each). The germline CDR1 and CDR2 sequences are MNHEY and SMNVEV (reference sequence). Trimming left V 3 bases short and J 2 bases short, with 11 bases between. The CDR3 sequence is 15 residues long. The CDR3: CASSLSGDPYNEQFF. CDR3 nucleotide sequence: TGTGCCAGCAGTTTGTCCGGGGACCCCTACAATGAGCAGTTCTTC.

This chain connects TRBV10-2 to TRBJ1-5; D might be TRBD1 (5 bases). The CDR3 covers 15 residues. Trimming took 2 bases from V and 0 from J, leaving 8 bases between them. Germline V lookup: CDR1 WSHSY, CDR2 SAAADI. The CDR3 loop reads CASSEEGLSNQPQHF. CDR3 bases: TGCGCCAGCAGTGAGGAGGGGCTTAGCAATCAGCCCCAGCATTTT.

The rearrangement links TRBV6-1 to TRBJ1-1; 8 nucleotides line up with TRBD1. Trimming took 3 bases from V and 5 from J; bases not matched to a gene: 5. From germline, CDR1 is MNHNS and CDR2 SASEGT. This CDR3 is built from 14 residues. In DNA, the CDR3 is TGTGCCAGCAGTGACCGGGACAGGTGGACTGAAGCTTTCTTT. Translation gives CASSDRDRWTEAFF.

This chain uses TRBV18 with TRBJ1-4, with a possible D match to TRBD1 (5 bases). Germline CDR1 reads KGHSH; CDR2 reads LQKENI. CDR3 length: 13 residues. Trimming left V 6 bases short and J 6 bases short, with 11 bases between. The CDR3 is CASSRAPDEKLFF. CDR3 bases: TGTGCCAGCTCCAGGGCCCCGGATGAAAAACTGTTTTTT.

J is TRBJ1-1 and V is TRBV5-5; D not resolved. The CDR3 has 11 amino acids. CDR1 is SGHKS, CDR2 YYEKEE, per germline (reference sequence). Trimming shortened V by 5 bases and J by 2 bases, and 4 bases separated the two germline ends. In DNA form, the CDR3 reads TGTGCCAGCAGTGGAAACACTGAAGCTTTCTTT. Its protein product is CASSGNTEAFF.

In this sample, this clone turned up once. The genes are TRBV14 and TRBJ1-2; no clear D gene. The germline V gene encodes CDR1 SGHDN and CDR2 FVKESK. The CDR3 runs 14 residues. V was pared by 1 base and J by 4 bases, with 10 bases between. CDR3 loop: CASSQGLPSYGYTF. In DNA form, the CDR3 reads TGTGCCAGCAGCCAAGGCCTACCTAGCTATGGCTACACCTTC.

The sample holds a few counts of this clone. The V call is TRBV6-5, the J call TRBJ2-7; perhaps D is TRBD1 or TRBD2 (5 bases each). There are 14 residues in the CDR3. V was shortened by 4 bases and J by 6 bases, with 16 bases between the two germline ends. CDR1 is MNHEY, CDR2 SVGAGI, per germline. Here the CDR3 DNA reads TGTGCCAGCAGTTTCCGGGCTGGGACGAGCGAGCAGTACTTC. Its translation is CASSFRAGTSEQYF.

J is TRBJ2-5 and V is TRBV10-2; TRBD2 agrees at 13 bases. Germline loops: CDR1 WSHSY, CDR2 SAAADI. The CDR3 is 15 residues long. Losses at the gene ends were 6 bases for V and 2 bases for J; bases not matched to a gene: 3. The CDR3 DNA reads TGCGCCAGCAGAGGGACTAGCGGGGCTCAAGAGACCCAGTACTTC. It specifies CASRGTSGAQETQYF.

This rearrangement joins TRBV6-5 to TRBJ2-1; 7 bases match TRBD1. Germline V lookup: CDR1 MNHEY, CDR2 SVGAGI. The trim removed 5 bases at V and 4 bases at J, leaving 5 bases unmatched. The CDR3 has 14 amino acids. CDR3 region: CASSTLQGYNEQFF. The DNA of the CDR3 is TGTGCCAGCAGTACCTTACAGGGGTACAATGAGCAGTTCTTC.

This chain uses TRBV4-1 with TRBJ1-6, with D possibly matching TRBD1 (5 bases). CDR1 and CDR2 (germline): MGHRA, YSYEKL. There are 15 residues in the CDR3. V was clipped by 1 base and J by 5 bases, with 9 bases between them. As DNA, the CDR3 is TGCGCCAGCAGCCAAGCTGGAGGGGATAATTCACCCCTCCACTTT. Its protein is CASSQAGGDNSPLHF.

The J gene is TRBJ1-1, the V gene TRBV19; D not resolved. CDR1 is LNHDA and CDR2 is SQIVND in the germline V gene (reference sequence). The V end was cut by 4 bases, the J end by 4 bases, with 13 bases between. This CDR3 has 14 residues. DNA for the CDR3: TGTGCCAGTAGTAATTCTGGTGGTGGCACTGAAGCTTTCTTT. It yields the protein CASSNSGGGTEAFF.

The CDR3: CASSSLAGLAGSGGQFF. The CDR3 coding sequence is TGTGCCAGCAGCTCCTTAGCCGGACTAGCGGGTTCAGGGGGGCAGTTCTTC. The rearrangement links TRBV5-4 to TRBJ2-1; 11 bases agree with TRBD2. In germline, CDR1 is SGHNT, CDR2 YYREEE (reference sequence). The CDR3 is 17 amino acids. The V segment lost 3 bases and the J segment 12 bases; nucleotides outside the gene matches: 17.

This sequence joins TRBV5-1 and TRBJ2-7; 9 bases are shared with TRBD2. The V gene end was trimmed by 5 bases and the J gene end by 2 bases; junction bases not matched to a gene: 8. The length of the CDR3 is 15 residues. Germline lookup yields CDR1 SGHRS and CDR2 YFSETQ. CDR3 region: CASRPTSGETYEQYF. As DNA, the CDR3 is TGCGCCAGCAGACCGACTAGCGGCGAGACCTACGAGCAGTACTTC.